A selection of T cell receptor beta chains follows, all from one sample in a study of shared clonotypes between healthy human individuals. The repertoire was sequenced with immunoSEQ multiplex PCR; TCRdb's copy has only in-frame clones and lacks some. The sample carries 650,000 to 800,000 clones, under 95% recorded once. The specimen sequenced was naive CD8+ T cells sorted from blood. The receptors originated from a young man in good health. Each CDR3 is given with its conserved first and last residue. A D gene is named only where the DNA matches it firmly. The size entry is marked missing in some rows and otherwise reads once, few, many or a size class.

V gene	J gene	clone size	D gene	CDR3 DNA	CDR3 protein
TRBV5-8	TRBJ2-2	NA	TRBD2	TGTGCCAGCAGCCTCATCTGGGGACTAGCGGGACAAGGCGGGGAGCTGTTTTTT	CASSLIWGLAGQGGELFF
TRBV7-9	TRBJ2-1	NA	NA	TGTGCCAGCAGCTCGGACCAGACCCTCTACAATGAGCAGTTCTTC	CASSSDQTLYNEQFF
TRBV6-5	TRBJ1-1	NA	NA	TGTGCCAGCACCCTAAGGGGTAGCTCGTTCACTGAAGCTTTCTTT	CASTLRGSSFTEAFF
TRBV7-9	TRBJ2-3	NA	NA	TGTGCCAGCAGCTTACCCCCATTAGACAGGGACTTGGGGGATACGCAGTATTTT	CASSLPPLDRDLGDTQYF
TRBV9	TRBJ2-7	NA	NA	TGTGCCAGCAGCGTAGAGGTCTCGAACGAGCAGTACTTC	CASSVEVSNEQYF
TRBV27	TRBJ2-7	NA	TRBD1	TGTGCCAGCAAAGACAGGGTTTACGAGCAGTACTTC	CASKDRVYEQYF
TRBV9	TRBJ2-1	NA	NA	TGTGCCAGCAGCGTAGCCTTATACAATGAGCAGTTCTTC	CASSVALYNEQFF
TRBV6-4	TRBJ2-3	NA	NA	TGTGCCAGCAGTGTAGGAGATACGCAGTATTTT	CASSVGDTQYF
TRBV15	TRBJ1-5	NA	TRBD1	TGTGCCACCAGCGGCGCAGGACAGGGGGCGAGTCAGCCCCAGCATTTT	CATSGAGQGASQPQHF
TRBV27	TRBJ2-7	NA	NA	TGTGCCAGCAGTCCGGGGGTTCTCTACGAGCAGTACTTC	CASSPGVLYEQYF
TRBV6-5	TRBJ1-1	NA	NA	TGTGCCAGCAGCCTTGACAGGAACACTGAAGCTTTCTTT	CASSLDRNTEAFF
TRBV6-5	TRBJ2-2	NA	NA	TGTGCCAGCAGTTACTCTAGTGTAGGGGCTGTGTGGGAGCTGTTTTTT	CASSYSSVGAVWELFF
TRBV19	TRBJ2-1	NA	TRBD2	TGTGCCAGTAGTCTGACTAGCGGTTTCAATGAGCAGTTCTTC	CASSLTSGFNEQFF
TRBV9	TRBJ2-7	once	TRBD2	TGTGCCAGCAGCGTAGCGCTGGGGACTAGTAATATCGACGAGCAGTACTTC	CASSVALGTSNIDEQYF
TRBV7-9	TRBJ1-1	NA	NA	TGTGCCAGCAGACCGGACCGGGCGGGGAACACTGAAGCTTTCTTT	CASRPDRAGNTEAFF
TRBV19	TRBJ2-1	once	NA	TGTGCCAGTAGCACGGACTTCTACAATGAGCAGTTCTTC	CASSTDFYNEQFF
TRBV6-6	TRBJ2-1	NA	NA	TGTGCCAGCAGTTACTCGGCAGCCGAGTACAATGAGCAGTTCTTC	CASSYSAAEYNEQFF
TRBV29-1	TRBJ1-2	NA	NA	TGCAGCGTTGAAGATCAGAGGGGGTTCTTCTATGGCTACACCTTC	CSVEDQRGFFYGYTF
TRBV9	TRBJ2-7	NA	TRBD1	TGTGCCAGCAGCCCCTTCGGGACAGGCTCCTACGAGCAGTACTTC	CASSPFGTGSYEQYF
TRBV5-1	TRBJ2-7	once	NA	TGCGCCAGCAGCTTTGCACCAACCTACGAGCAGTACTTC	CASSFAPTYEQYF
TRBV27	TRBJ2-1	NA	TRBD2	TGTGCCAGCAGTTTATCCCAACTAGCGGGATCCTACAATGAGCAGTTCTTC	CASSLSQLAGSYNEQFF
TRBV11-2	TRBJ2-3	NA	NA	TGTGCCAGCAGCTTCCTCCTCCTTGGTACTAGCACAGATACGCAGTATTTT	CASSFLLLGTSTDTQYF
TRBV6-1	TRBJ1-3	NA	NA	TGTGCCAGCAGTGTGTTGGGAGGAGGAAACACCATATATTTT	CASSVLGGGNTIYF
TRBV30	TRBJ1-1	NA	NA	TGTGCCTGGAGTAAGGTACAGGGCATGAACACTGAAGCTTTCTTT	CAWSKVQGMNTEAFF
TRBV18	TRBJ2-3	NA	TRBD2	TGTGCCAGCTCACCACGGGCTTCTAGCGGGAGTAGAGATACGCAGTATTTT	CASSPRASSGSRDTQYF
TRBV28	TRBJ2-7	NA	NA	TGTGCCAGCAGTTTAAGAAGCAGAAACTACGAGCAGTACTTC	CASSLRSRNYEQYF
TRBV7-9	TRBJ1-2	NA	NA	TGTGCCAGCAGCCCCCCGGAGGGCGAACGCGGCTACACCTTC	CASSPPEGERGYTF
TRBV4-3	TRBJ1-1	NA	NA	TGCGCCAGCAGCCAAGTTCCCGGGCTGAACACTGAAGCTTTCTTT	CASSQVPGLNTEAFF
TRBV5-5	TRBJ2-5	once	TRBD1	TGTGCCAGCAACCAGGGGGCGGAGACCCAGTACTTC	CASNQGAETQYF
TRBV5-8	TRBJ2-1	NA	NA	TGTGCCAGCAGCTTGGACCTTAGCTCCTACAATGAGCAGTTCTTC	CASSLDLSSYNEQFF
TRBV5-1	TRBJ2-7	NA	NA	TGCGCCAGCAGCTTGGCCCAGGGGAGTCCAACCTACGAGCAGTACTTC	CASSLAQGSPTYEQYF
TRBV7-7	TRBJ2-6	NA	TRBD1	TGTGCCAGCAGCTTTAGGGAGGAGCGACAGGGGTTTTCGGCTGGGGCCAACGTCCTGACTTTC	CASSFREERQGFSAGANVLTF
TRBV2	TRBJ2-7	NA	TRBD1	TGTGCCAGTTTCCGGGGACAGAGCTACGAGCAGTACTTC	CASFRGQSYEQYF
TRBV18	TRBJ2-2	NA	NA	TGTGCCAGCTCACCACCTGTGTGGGAGGACACCGGGGAGCTGTTTTTT	CASSPPVWEDTGELFF
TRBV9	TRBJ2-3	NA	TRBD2	TGTGCCAGCAGCGCGGGAGGGCTTAGTAGCACAGATACGCAGTATTTT	CASSAGGLSSTDTQYF
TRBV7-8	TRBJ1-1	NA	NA	TGTGCCAGCAGCTTGTTTGGGGTGTACACTGAAGCTTTCTTT	CASSLFGVYTEAFF
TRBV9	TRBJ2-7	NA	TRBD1	TGTGCCAGCAGCGCTGACAGGGGGCTATCCTACGAGCAGTACTTC	CASSADRGLSYEQYF
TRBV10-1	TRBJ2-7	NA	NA	TGCGCCAGCAGTGAGTCGGCTGGCCAGGGGCCTCGAGGAGTCTACGAGCAGTACTTC	CASSESAGQGPRGVYEQYF
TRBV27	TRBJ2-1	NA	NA	TGTGCCAGCAGTTTGGGGGTGAGCTCCTACAATGAGCAGTTCTTC	CASSLGVSSYNEQFF
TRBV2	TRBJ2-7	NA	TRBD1	TGTGCCAGCAGAGCCCCGGACAGGCTCTACGAGCAGTACTTC	CASRAPDRLYEQYF
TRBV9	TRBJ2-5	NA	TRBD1	TGTGCCAGCAGCACCGGACAGGGCAGCTCCCAAGAGACCCAGTACTTC	CASSTGQGSSQETQYF
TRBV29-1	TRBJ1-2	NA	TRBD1	TGCAGCGTTGATCTCGGGACAGGGGCAGCCTATGGCTACACCTTC	CSVDLGTGAAYGYTF
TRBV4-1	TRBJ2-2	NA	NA	TGCGCCAGCAGCCAAGAACCTGACTTCACCGGGGAGCTGTTTTTT	CASSQEPDFTGELFF
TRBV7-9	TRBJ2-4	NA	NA	TGTGCCAGCCAAGAGGCAGGGTCCATTCAGTACTTC	CASQEAGSIQYF
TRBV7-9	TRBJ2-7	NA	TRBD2	TGTGCCAGCAGCCTGGGACTAGCGGGAACCTACGAGCAGTACTTC	CASSLGLAGTYEQYF
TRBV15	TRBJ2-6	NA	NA	TGTGCCACCAGCAGAGCGTCTATGGGCAGACAGCGCTCTGGGGCCAACGTCCTGACTTTC	CATSRASMGRQRSGANVLTF
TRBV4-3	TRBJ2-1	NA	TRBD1	TGCGCCAGCAGCCACGGGACAGGGGTAGGCAATGAGCAGTTCTTC	CASSHGTGVGNEQFF
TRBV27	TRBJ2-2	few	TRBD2	TGTGCCAGCAGTCCTATTACTAGTGGGAGGGCGTTTGGCACCGGGGAGCTGTTTTTT	CASSPITSGRAFGTGELFF
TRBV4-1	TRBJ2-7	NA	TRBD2	TGCGCCAGCAGCCAAGGACTCGGACTAGCGGGAGCCCTTTTC	CASSQGLGLAGALF
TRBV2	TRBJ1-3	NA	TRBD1	TGTGCCAGCAGGGGGGACAGCAGAAACACCATATATTTT	CASRGDSRNTIYF
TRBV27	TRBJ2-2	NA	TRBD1	TGTGCCAGCAGATTGGACAGGGCCACCGGGGAGCTGTTTTTT	CASRLDRATGELFF
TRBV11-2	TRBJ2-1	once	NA	TGTGCCAGCAGCTTAACTGGGAGCAACTACAATGAGCAGTTCTTC	CASSLTGSNYNEQFF
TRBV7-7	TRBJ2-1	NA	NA	TGTGCCAGCAGCCTGGGAACCAGAGGACACGATGAGCAGTTCTTC	CASSLGTRGHDEQFF
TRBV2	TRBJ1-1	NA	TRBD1	TGTGCCAGCAAGAGGGGACAGACCCCTTCATTGAACACTGAAGCTTTCTTT	CASKRGQTPSLNTEAFF
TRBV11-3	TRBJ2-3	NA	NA	TGTGCCAGCAGCTTAGGCGGGAACCCGGGGGATACGCAGTATTTT	CASSLGGNPGDTQYF